A selection of T cell receptor beta chains follows, all from one sample in a study of cytomegalovirus exposure and HLA in healthy donors. This table comes from immunoSEQ multiplex PCR, and its TCRdb copy is limited to in-frame clones, with some not included. The data show 45,000 to 65,000 clones, less than 75% seen once. The sequenced sample was PBMCs. The receptors originated from a woman in her forties or fifties in good health and CMV-seropositive. The CDR3 runs from the conserved cysteine through the conserved F or W. A D gene is named only where the DNA matches it firmly. Clone sizes are given selectively: once, few, many, or a class where the clone is expanded.

CDR3nt: TGCAGCGTTGTAAATCGGGGAGAGTACAATGAGCAGTTCTTC
CDR3aa: CSVVNRGEYNEQFF
v_gene: TRBV29-1
d_gene: .
j_gene: TRBJ2-1
abundance: .

CDR3nt: TGCCCCCCCCGGGGGGACGAGCAGTACTTC
CDR3aa: CPPRGDEQYF
v_gene: TRBV29-1
d_gene: TRBD2
j_gene: TRBJ2-7
abundance: once

CDR3nt: TGTGCCAGCAGTGAGGGTGGAGGGGCATCTGGGGCCAACGTCCTGACTTTC
CDR3aa: CASSEGGGASGANVLTF
v_gene: TRBV2
d_gene: .
j_gene: TRBJ2-6
abundance: few

CDR3nt: TGTGCCAGCTCACTGACCGGACAGCCGAACACTGAAGCTTTCTTT
CDR3aa: CASSLTGQPNTEAFF
v_gene: TRBV18
d_gene: .
j_gene: TRBJ1-1
abundance: .

CDR3nt: TGCGCCAGCAGCCAGGGACGAGGGGGCGGAAACACCATATATTTT
CDR3aa: CASSQGRGGGNTIYF
v_gene: TRBV5-1
d_gene: TRBD1
j_gene: TRBJ1-3
abundance: .

CDR3nt: TGTGCCAGCAGCCAAGATCAAAACAGTCGACCCTACGAGCAGTACTTC
CDR3aa: CASSQDQNSRPYEQYF
v_gene: TRBV14
d_gene: .
j_gene: TRBJ2-7
abundance: .

CDR3nt: TGTTCCAGCACAGGGACTAGCGGGGGCGAGCAGTACTTC
CDR3aa: CSSTGTSGGEQYF
v_gene: TRBV7-9
d_gene: TRBD2
j_gene: TRBJ2-7
abundance: .

CDR3nt: TGTGCCAGCAGCCCCTCCGGAATACTAGCGGGGGGGCCGCATGAGCAGTTCTTC
CDR3aa: CASSPSGILAGGPHEQFF
v_gene: TRBV7-6
d_gene: TRBD2
j_gene: TRBJ2-1
abundance: .

CDR3nt: TGTGCCAGCACCGAGGGGGGGACTAGCGGCACAGATACGCAGTATTTT
CDR3aa: CASTEGGTSGTDTQYF
v_gene: TRBV28
d_gene: TRBD2
j_gene: TRBJ2-3
abundance: .

CDR3nt: TGTGCCAGCAATGGCGGGGGGATCTCCTACAATGAGCAGTTCTTC
CDR3aa: CASNGGGISYNEQFF
v_gene: TRBV6-5
d_gene: TRBD2
j_gene: TRBJ2-1
abundance: .

CDR3nt: TGTGCCAGCAGCCGATCCGGGGGGTTTAAAGGCTACACCTTC
CDR3aa: CASSRSGGFKGYTF
v_gene: TRBV6-5
d_gene: .
j_gene: TRBJ1-2
abundance: .

CDR3nt: TGTGCCAGCAGTTACAGGGAACGCTACAATGAGCAGTTCTTC
CDR3aa: CASSYRERYNEQFF
v_gene: TRBV13
d_gene: .
j_gene: TRBJ2-1
abundance: .

CDR3nt: TGTGCCACCAGCAGAGATCTGACTAGCGGGAGGGGGATGTATGAGCAGTTCTTC
CDR3aa: CATSRDLTSGRGMYEQFF
v_gene: TRBV15
d_gene: TRBD2
j_gene: TRBJ2-1
abundance: .

CDR3nt: TGTGCCAGCAGCGTCGTCAGGGGTGGCACTGAAGCTTTCTTT
CDR3aa: CASSVVRGGTEAFF
v_gene: TRBV9
d_gene: .
j_gene: TRBJ1-1
abundance: .

CDR3nt: TGTGCCAGCAGCGCTGCCGGACTAGCGGGAACCCAAAGGACCCAGTACTTC
CDR3aa: CASSAAGLAGTQRTQYF
v_gene: TRBV9
d_gene: TRBD2
j_gene: TRBJ2-5
abundance: .

CDR3nt: TGCGCCAGCAGCCAAGGAGGGGGCGGAGAGACCCAGTACTTC
CDR3aa: CASSQGGGGETQYF
v_gene: TRBV4-3
d_gene: TRBD1
j_gene: TRBJ2-5
abundance: .

CDR3nt: TGTGCCAGCAGCTCAACCTCGGGGTTCGGAAACACCATATATTTT
CDR3aa: CASSSTSGFGNTIYF
v_gene: TRBV7-2
d_gene: .
j_gene: TRBJ1-3
abundance: few

CDR3nt: TGCGCCAGCAGCTTGGACGGCTATGGCTACACCTTC
CDR3aa: CASSLDGYGYTF
v_gene: TRBV5-1
d_gene: .
j_gene: TRBJ1-2
abundance: .

CDR3nt: TGCGCCAGCAGCTGGAGCGGGGTATTTAACAATGAGCAGTTCTTC
CDR3aa: CASSWSGVFNNEQFF
v_gene: TRBV5-1
d_gene: TRBD2
j_gene: TRBJ2-1
abundance: .

CDR3nt: TGCGCCAGCAGCTTGATGGGGACAGGAATCTATGGCTACACCTTC
CDR3aa: CASSLMGTGIYGYTF
v_gene: TRBV5-1
d_gene: TRBD1
j_gene: TRBJ1-2
abundance: .

CDR3nt: TGCGCCAGCAGCTTAGAAGGGGATGGCTACACCTTC
CDR3aa: CASSLEGDGYTF
v_gene: TRBV5-1
d_gene: .
j_gene: TRBJ1-2
abundance: .

CDR3nt: TGTGCCAGCAGTGTACTCGGGACTAGCGGGAGAGGTGAGCAGTTCTTC
CDR3aa: CASSVLGTSGRGEQFF
v_gene: TRBV28
d_gene: TRBD2
j_gene: TRBJ2-1
abundance: .

CDR3nt: TGTGCCAGCAACCGACTAGCGGGGGACTACGAGCAGTACTTC
CDR3aa: CASNRLAGDYEQYF
v_gene: TRBV7-8
d_gene: TRBD2
j_gene: TRBJ2-7
abundance: .

CDR3nt: TGTGCCAGCAGTCCAGTGGGGGGAGAGACCCAGTACTTC
CDR3aa: CASSPVGGETQYF
v_gene: TRBV5-6
d_gene: .
j_gene: TRBJ2-5
abundance: .

CDR3nt: TGCGCCAGCAGCTTTGGGCGGGAGGTGGGCCTCAATGAGCAGTTCTTC
CDR3aa: CASSFGREVGLNEQFF
v_gene: TRBV5-1
d_gene: TRBD2
j_gene: TRBJ2-1
abundance: .

CDR3nt: TGTGCCAGCAGTTTACAGGCGGGAGTGGGGGAGCAGTACTTC
CDR3aa: CASSLQAGVGEQYF
v_gene: TRBV28
d_gene: TRBD2
j_gene: TRBJ2-7
abundance: .

CDR3nt: TGTGCCAGCAGCTTAACTAGCGAGAAAAATGAGCAGTTCTTC
CDR3aa: CASSLTSEKNEQFF
v_gene: TRBV11-3
d_gene: TRBD2
j_gene: TRBJ2-1
abundance: once

CDR3nt: TGTGCCAGCAGTGATTCAAAAACAGGGGGCTCGGAGTTGAAAAACATTCAGTACTTC
CDR3aa: CASSDSKTGGSELKNIQYF
v_gene: TRBV6-4
d_gene: TRBD1
j_gene: TRBJ2-4
abundance: .

CDR3nt: TGCGCCAGCAGCATAGACAGGGGGCGCCGGGGTGAGCAGTTCTTC
CDR3aa: CASSIDRGRRGEQFF
v_gene: TRBV5-1
d_gene: TRBD1
j_gene: TRBJ2-1
abundance: .

CDR3nt: TGTGCCAGCAGCCCAGGACAGGGCTGGGGATACGGGCAGTACTTC
CDR3aa: CASSPGQGWGYGQYF
v_gene: TRBV9
d_gene: TRBD1
j_gene: TRBJ2-7
abundance: .

CDR3nt: TGCAGCGTTGCGGCGGGGCCGAACACTGAAGCTTTCTTT
CDR3aa: CSVAAGPNTEAFF
v_gene: TRBV29-1
d_gene: .
j_gene: TRBJ1-1
abundance: .

CDR3nt: TGTGCCAGCTCACCGCCGACTGCCTACATCGGCACCGGGGAGCTGTTTTTT
CDR3aa: CASSPPTAYIGTGELFF
v_gene: TRBV18
d_gene: .
j_gene: TRBJ2-2
abundance: .

CDR3nt: TGTGCCAGCAGCTTAGATGCGGGGACAGGGGGCGCCGGTGGCTACACCTTC
CDR3aa: CASSLDAGTGGAGGYTF
v_gene: TRBV11-2
d_gene: TRBD1
j_gene: TRBJ1-2
abundance: .

CDR3nt: TGCGCCAGCGGGGACAGGGAGAACACTGAAGCTTTCTTT
CDR3aa: CASGDRENTEAFF
v_gene: TRBV5-1
d_gene: TRBD1
j_gene: TRBJ1-1
abundance: .

CDR3nt: TGTGCCAGCAGCCAAGCCTCAACGGGAGAAAAACTGTTTTTT
CDR3aa: CASSQASTGEKLFF
v_gene: TRBV25-1
d_gene: .
j_gene: TRBJ1-4
abundance: .

CDR3nt: TGTGCCAGTAGTCGATTAGCGGGAGGCGTAGGCACAGATACGCAGTATTTT
CDR3aa: CASSRLAGGVGTDTQYF
v_gene: TRBV19
d_gene: TRBD2
j_gene: TRBJ2-3
abundance: .

CDR3nt: TGTGCCAGCAGTTTAGGGCCAATCTACGAGCAGTACTTC
CDR3aa: CASSLGPIYEQYF
v_gene: TRBV27
d_gene: .
j_gene: TRBJ2-7
abundance: .

CDR3nt: TGCAGTGCCTTGACAGGGTCCGAAGCTTTCTTT
CDR3aa: CSALTGSEAFF
v_gene: TRBV20-1
d_gene: TRBD1
j_gene: TRBJ1-1
abundance: .

CDR3nt: TGTGCCAGTAGTATTTTGGGCTCCGAGACCCAGTACTTC
CDR3aa: CASSILGSETQYF
v_gene: TRBV19
d_gene: .
j_gene: TRBJ2-5
abundance: few

CDR3nt: TGTGCCAGCAGCCAAGAGGTCTCTCGGGATCAGCCCCAGCATTTT
CDR3aa: CASSQEVSRDQPQHF
v_gene: TRBV4-2
d_gene: .
j_gene: TRBJ1-5
abundance: .

CDR3nt: TGCAGCGTTGTTTGGGTGGGACATAGCTCCTACGAGCAGTACTTC
CDR3aa: CSVVWVGHSSYEQYF
v_gene: TRBV29-1
d_gene: .
j_gene: TRBJ2-7
abundance: .

CDR3nt: TGTGCCAGCAGCCCGACAGGGGTCGCAGGTTATGGCTACACCTTC
CDR3aa: CASSPTGVAGYGYTF
v_gene: TRBV9
d_gene: TRBD1
j_gene: TRBJ1-2
abundance: .

CDR3nt: TGTGCCAGCAGTGTGACACCGACGAATGAAAAACTGTTTTTT
CDR3aa: CASSVTPTNEKLFF
v_gene: TRBV28
d_gene: .
j_gene: TRBJ1-4
abundance: few

CDR3nt: TGCGCCAGCAGCGTCCAGACAGGGACAAAAAGCACAGATACGCAGTATTTT
CDR3aa: CASSVQTGTKSTDTQYF
v_gene: TRBV5-1
d_gene: TRBD1
j_gene: TRBJ2-3
abundance: once